Presented here are 22 T cell receptor beta chains from one specimen sequenced in a study of OX40 agonist ivuxolimab in advanced cancers. Repertoires were generated with immunoSEQ multiplex PCR, while TCRdb's copy carries only in-frame clones and drops some. The data contain some 63,000 clones, 94% of them seen just once; the ten biggest clones take up roughly a fifth. The specimen was CD4+ or CD8+ T cells sorted from blood, collected in a trial of the OX40 agonist ivuxolimab. These receptors were collected from an adult with an advanced solid tumor such as melanoma, head and neck, liver or kidney cancer.

V gene TRBV5-4 combines with J gene TRBJ1-3; D remains ambiguous. Trimming left V 4 bases short and J 3 bases short, with 14 bases between. CDR1 and CDR2 from the germline V gene are SGHNT and YYREEE (reference sequence). The CDR3 totals 15 residues. The CDR3 sequence is CASSPELNSGNTIYF. DNA for the CDR3: TGTGCCAGCAGCCCGGAACTAAACAGTGGAAACACCATATATTTT. Variable domain in full (rest from reference TRBV5-4 and TRBJ1-3): ETGVTQSPTHLIKTRGQQVTLRCSSQSGHNTVSWYQQALGQGPQFIFQYYREEENGRGNFPPRFSGLQFPNYSSELNVNALELDDSALYLCASSPELNSGNTIYFGEGSWLTVV.

The chain combines TRBV4-2 with TRBJ2-5; TRBD1 matches 11 bases. Germline trimming cut 3 bases from V and 2 bases from J; bases unmatched to any gene: 14. Germline loops: CDR1 LGHNA, CDR2 YNFKEQ. The CDR3 loop spans 19 amino acids. CDR3 bases: TGTGCCAGCAGCCATCCCAATAAACCGGGACAGGGGGATCAAGAGACCCAGTACTTC. Its translation is CASSHPNKPGQGDQETQYF.

The chain recombines TRBV4-2 with TRBJ1-2; the match to TRBD1 covers 9 bases. Germline-derived CDR1 and CDR2 are LGHNA and YNFKEQ. Trimming took 3 bases from V and 7 from J; bases not matched to a gene: 12. CDR3 size: 16 residues. The CDR3 sequence: CASSHTPGQGLGGYTF. The CDR3 DNA reads TGTGCCAGCAGCCATACGCCGGGACAGGGTTTGGGTGGCTACACCTTC.

The gene calls are TRBV2 and TRBJ2-1; D is perhaps TRBD2 (5 bases). The germline V gene encodes CDR1 SNHLY and CDR2 FYNNEI. This CDR3 contains 14 residues. The V end was cut by 5 bases, the J end by 8 bases, with 16 bases between. CDR3 coding DNA: TGTGCCAGCAGTTGGACTCCCGCGAGCGATGAGCAGTTCTTC. As protein: CASSWTPASDEQFF.

The table lists this clone with a few counts. The rearrangement joins TRBV7-3 to TRBJ2-3, with TRBD2 matching over 8 bases. From germline, CDR1 is SGHTA and CDR2 FQGTGA. Trimming took 5 bases from V and 3 from J; bases not matched to a gene: 7. The CDR3 loop spans 15 amino acids. CDR3 residues: CASSPTGLETDTQYF. CDR3 bases: TGTGCCAGCAGCCCGACGGGACTAGAGACAGATACGCAGTATTTT.

V is TRBV4-3 and J is TRBJ2-7, with 10 bases fitting TRBD2. CDR1 and CDR2 from the germline V gene are LGHNA and YSLEER. Trimming removed 0 bases from V and 4 bases from J; junction bases left unmatched: 15. The CDR3 runs 19 residues. The DNA for the CDR3 is TGCGCCAGCAGCCAAGAAGGGGGGGTAAGGACTAGCGGAGGTTACGAGCAGTACTTC. This translates into CASSQEGGVRTSGGYEQYF.

The V call is TRBV5-3, the J call TRBJ2-1; D call uncertain. TRBV5-3 falls under the ORF class, with uncertain function. Trimming cost V 7 bases and J 5 bases, with 10 bases left between them. The CDR3 totals 12 residues. CDR3 nucleotide sequence: TGTGCCAGAGAGGAGAGAGACAATGAGCAGTTCTTC. Its translation is CAREERDNEQFF.

V and J are TRBV27 and TRBJ2-7, with D unresolved. Trimming cost V 5 bases and J 4 bases, with 12 bases left between them. The CDR3 sequence is 13 residues long. Germline lookup yields CDR1 MNHEY and CDR2 SMNVEV (reference sequence). CDR3 nucleotides: TGTGCCAGCAGTGAGCTAGGAGATTACGAGCAGTACTTC. It yields the protein CASSELGDYEQYF.

About this clone itself: A read error is likely here: a far larger clone is one base away. The rearrangement uses TRBV7-2 and TRBJ2-7, with TRBD2 matching over 7 bases. CDR1 and CDR2 from the germline V gene are SGHTA and FQGNSA. J lost 2 bases, V lost 3 bases, and 1 base had no gene match. This CDR3 comprises 13 residues. In DNA, the CDR3 is TGTGCCAGCAGCTTCAGCGGGACCTACGAGCAGTACTTC. It codes for CASSFSGTYEQYF.

The chain uses TRBV27 and TRBJ2-1, with D unclear. CDR3 length equals 15 residues. Germline lookup yields CDR1 MNHEY and CDR2 SMNVEV (reference sequence). V gave up 1 base and J gave up 2 bases, with 9 bases separating them. DNA of the CDR3: TGTGCCAGCAGTTTATATGCTAGAACCTACAATGAGCAGTTCTTC. Protein: CASSLYARTYNEQFF.

CDR3 nucleotides: TGTGCCAGCAGTAAAGGGGGCGCAAGGAACGAGCAGTACTTC. Protein: CASSKGGARNEQYF. V and J are TRBV6-5 and TRBJ2-7, with 7 bases aligning to TRBD1. The V gene end was trimmed by 5 bases and the J gene end by 5 bases; junction bases not matched to a gene: 9. In germline, CDR1 is MNHEY, CDR2 SVGAGI. This CDR3 region has 14 residues.

The chain joins TRBV4-3 to TRBJ2-3, with D possibly TRBD2 on 6 matching bases. The germline V and J ends were trimmed by 0 bases and 2 bases, with 9 bases remaining between them. The CDR3 runs 15 residues. Per the germline V gene, CDR1 is LGHNA and CDR2 is YSLEER. CDR3 region: CASSQDAGTTDTQYF. CDR3 in DNA: TGCGCCAGCAGCCAAGATGCGGGGACCACAGATACGCAGTATTTT.

The rearrangement joins TRBV9 to TRBJ2-1; D possibly corresponds to TRBD2 (5 bases). Per germline, CDR1 SGDLS and CDR2 YYNGEE. Trimming shortened V by 4 bases and J by 7 bases, and 18 bases separated the two germline ends. The CDR3 consists of 15 residues. The CDR3 region is CASSSPQRGGNEQFF. The CDR3 DNA sequence: TGTGCCAGCAGCTCCCCCCAGCGAGGAGGAAATGAGCAGTTCTTC. The whole variable domain, remainder taken from reference TRBV9 and TRBJ2-1, is DSGVTQTPKHLITATGQRVTLRCSPRSGDLSVYWYQQSLDQGLQFLIQYYNGEERAKGNILERFSAQQFPDLHSELNLSSLELGDSALYFCASSSPQRGGNEQFFGPGTRLTVL.

The chain employs TRBV9 and TRBJ2-2; D unclear. CDR1 and CDR2 (germline): SGDLS, YYNGEE. The CDR3 has 11 residues. The germline V and J ends were trimmed by 6 bases and 6 bases, with 6 bases remaining between them. The CDR3 loop is CASTSAGELFF. The CDR3, as DNA: TGTGCCAGCACTTCGGCCGGGGAGCTGTTTTTT.

The genes are TRBV9 and TRBJ1-4; 7 bases fit TRBD1. V lost 3 bases and J lost 7; bases outside the gene matches: 6. This CDR3 spans 14 amino acids. The germline CDR1 and CDR2 sequences are SGDLS and YYNGEE. CDR3 in DNA: TGTGCCAGCAGCGGAGGGACAGTGGGTGAAAAACTGTTTTTT. It encodes CASSGGTVGEKLFF. Based on the CDR3 plus reference TRBV9 and TRBJ1-4, the full variable domain is DSGVTQTPKHLITATGQRVTLRCSPRSGDLSVYWYQQSLDQGLQFLIQYYNGEERAKGNILERFSAQQFPDLHSELNLSSLELGDSALYFCASSGGTVGEKLFFGSGTQLSVL.

The V gene is TRBV9, the J gene TRBJ2-1, with a tentative D call TRBD2 (6 bases). CDR1 is SGDLS, CDR2 YYNGEE, per germline. The CDR3 extends over 17 amino acids. The V end was cut by 1 base, the J end by 7 bases, with 21 bases between. CDR3 residues: CASSVWAGPLEGNEQFF. The DNA of the CDR3 is TGTGCCAGCAGCGTATGGGCGGGACCCCTTGAAGGGAATGAGCAGTTCTTC.

J is TRBJ2-3 and V is TRBV27; 7 bases align to TRBD1. Looked up from germline, CDR1 is MNHEY and CDR2 is SMNVEV (reference sequence). This CDR3 is 15 amino acids long. V shed 7 bases and J 2 bases; nucleotides not matched to a gene: 9. This CDR3 is CASTRRQGNTDTQYF. The CDR3 region has the DNA TGTGCCAGCACCCGACGACAGGGAAACACAGATACGCAGTATTTT.

The J gene is TRBJ1-2, the V gene TRBV29-1, with D unclear. The germline V and J ends were trimmed by 6 bases and 7 bases, with 18 bases remaining between them. Germline V lookup: CDR1 SQVTM, CDR2 ANQGSEA. The CDR3 consists of 13 residues. Here the CDR3 reads CSVDTGSARGYTF. The CDR3 DNA is TGCAGCGTAGACACCGGGTCCGCCCGTGGCTACACCTTC.

The V gene is TRBV19, the J gene TRBJ2-7; 7 bases map to TRBD1. V was clipped by 6 bases and J by 5 bases; unmatched bases: 7. This CDR3 has 13 residues. Germline values: CDR1 LNHDA, CDR2 SQIVND (reference sequence). The CDR3 spells CASREQGLDEQYF. The CDR3 DNA sequence: TGTGCCAGTAGAGAACAGGGGTTGGACGAGCAGTACTTC.

The chain uses TRBV13 and TRBJ2-2; TRBD2 matches 8 bases. The CDR3 loop spans 17 amino acids. Germline V lookup: CDR1 PRHDT, CDR2 FYEKMQ (reference sequence). The trim removed 3 bases at V and 3 bases at J, leaving 9 bases unmatched. CDR3 amino acids: CASSFAGRAKYTGELFF. CDR3 DNA: TGTGCCAGCAGCTTCGCCGGGAGGGCTAAGTACACCGGGGAGCTGTTTTTT.

The chain couples TRBV4-2 to TRBJ2-1; 8 nucleotides line up with TRBD2. In germline, CDR1 is LGHNA, CDR2 YNFKEQ. The CDR3 spans 16 residues. V lost 1 base and J lost 6; bases outside the gene matches: 8. Here the CDR3 DNA reads TGTGCCAGCAGCCAAGCTGGGACTAGTTTCTTCAATGAGCAGTTCTTC. Translated: CASSQAGTSFFNEQFF.

The rearrangement links TRBV14 to TRBJ2-2; 9 nucleotides agree with TRBD2. This CDR3 region has 18 residues. The V gene end was trimmed by 3 bases and the J gene end by 5 bases; junction bases not matched to a gene: 13. Germline V gene sequence: CDR1 SGHDN, CDR2 FVKESK. CDR3 coding DNA: TGTGCCAGCAGCCACGTCCTATCGGCGGGAGGGCATACCGGGGAGCTGTTTTTT. This sequence encodes CASSHVLSAGGHTGELFF.